This TCR beta chain was recorded in a study of shared clonotypes between healthy human individuals. The V gene's germline CDR1 is SGHAT and CDR2 FQNNGV. Trimming shortened V by 4 bases and J by 7 bases, and 13 bases separated the two germline ends. The CDR3 contains 13 residues. Positively selected for CCR7, the CD45RO-negative cells used as naive CD8 cells excluded terminally differentiated effector memory CD45RA+ cells. Sequenced by immunoSEQ multiplex PCR; TCRdb stores in-frame clones only, minus some. Among roughly 1,800,000 clones listed, roughly 94% were seen once. The TCR sequence derives from a young man in good health. The specimen was naive CD8+ T cells sorted from blood. The chain combines TRBV11-2 with TRBJ1-2; D remains ambiguous. The chain's CDR3 is CASSSLGWGGYTF. CDR3 nucleotide sequence: TGTGCCAGCAGCTCCCTGGGGTGGGGTGGCTACACCTTC.